The T cell receptor beta chain described here comes from a study of tumor and adjacent non-tumor tissue in lung cancer. No cell sorting was done before RNA was extracted from the tissue. More than 3 cm separated this lung sample from the edge of the tumor. TCRbeta libraries were built with three rounds of nested PCR, modified from ARM-PCR. MiXCR, applied by TCRdb to the multiplex PCR reads, yields one record per CDR3 protein. This table holds around 80,000 distinct CDR3 sequences, over 60% found once. This CDR3 spans 14 amino acids. Deletions cut 4 bases from V and 4 bases from J, with 14 bases between. Per germline, CDR1 SGHNT and CDR2 YYREEE (reference sequence).

This rearrangement joins TRBV5-4 to TRBJ1-1; the D gene is possibly TRBD1 (5 bases). Sample: distant non-tumor lung tissue. The sequence derives from a man aged 70-80 years with non-small cell lung cancer. The DNA for the CDR3 is TGTGCCAGCAGCCTTTACAGGACAAGCACTGAAGCTTTCTTT. Encoded protein: CASSLYRTSTEAFF.